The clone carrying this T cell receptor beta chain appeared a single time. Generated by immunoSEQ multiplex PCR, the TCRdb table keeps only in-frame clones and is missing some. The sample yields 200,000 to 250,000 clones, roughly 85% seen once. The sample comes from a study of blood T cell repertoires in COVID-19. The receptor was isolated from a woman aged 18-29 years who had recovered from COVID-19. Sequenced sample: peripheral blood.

CDR3 amino acids: CASRHGQGNTEAFF. The CDR3 coding sequence is TGTGCCAGCAGACACGGACAGGGGAACACTGAAGCTTTCTTT. This sequence joins TRBV11-1 and TRBJ1-1; 8 positions match TRBD1. Germline V lookup: CDR1 SGHAT, CDR2 FQDESV (reference sequence). The CDR3 sequence is 14 residues long. Trimming removed 6 bases from V and 1 base from J; junction bases left unmatched: 4.